This is a list of T cell receptor beta chains from one sample in a study of blood T cell repertoires in COVID-19. Assay used: immunoSEQ multiplex PCR; TCRdb lists only in-frame clones, some missing. The table lists 200,000 to 250,000 clones, about four fifths of them singletons. The sequenced sample consisted of peripheral blood. The receptors were sampled from a woman between 18 and 30 years old with acute or convalescent COVID-19. The CDR3 runs from the conserved cysteine through the conserved F or W. The D gene is left open where the match is weak. Size is omitted from some rows. Given values are once, few, many or a class for expanded clones.

abundance: .; d_gene: TRBD1; j_gene: TRBJ1-5; v_gene: TRBV28; CDR3aa: CASRTGNQPQHF; CDR3nt: TGTGCCAGCAGGACAGGGAATCAGCCCCAGCATTTT
abundance: .; d_gene: .; j_gene: TRBJ1-6; v_gene: TRBV6-4; CDR3aa: CASSAEVENSPLHF; CDR3nt: TGTGCCAGCAGTGCGGAGGTTGAGAATTCACCCCTCCACTTT
abundance: .; d_gene: TRBD2; j_gene: TRBJ2-3; v_gene: TRBV4-2; CDR3aa: CASSQDRRVAGDTQYF; CDR3nt: TGTGCCAGCAGCCAAGATCGGAGGGTAGCGGGAGATACGCAGTATTTT
abundance: .; d_gene: .; j_gene: TRBJ1-1; v_gene: TRBV4-3; CDR3aa: CASSQEVWAAEAFF; CDR3nt: TGCGCCAGCAGCCAAGAGGTCTGGGCCGCTGAAGCTTTCTTT
abundance: .; d_gene: .; j_gene: TRBJ2-1; v_gene: TRBV12-3/TRBV12-4; CDR3aa: CASSLAGSAEQFF; CDR3nt: TGTGCCAGCAGTTTGGCGGGTTCAGCTGAGCAGTTCTTC
abundance: .; d_gene: TRBD1; j_gene: TRBJ1-4; v_gene: TRBV7-6; CDR3aa: CASSLGTGTNEKLFF; CDR3nt: TGTGCCAGCAGCTTAGGGACAGGGACTAATGAAAAACTGTTTTTT
abundance: few; d_gene: .; j_gene: TRBJ1-4; v_gene: TRBV19; CDR3aa: CASSYTGKKLFF; CDR3nt: TGTGCCAGTAGTTACACAGGGAAAAAACTGTTTTTT
abundance: .; d_gene: TRBD1; j_gene: TRBJ2-2; v_gene: TRBV11-2; CDR3aa: CASSKGQSAGELFF; CDR3nt: TGTGCCAGCAGCAAGGGACAGTCGGCCGGGGAGCTGTTTTTT
abundance: .; d_gene: .; j_gene: TRBJ1-2; v_gene: TRBV28; CDR3aa: CASSYRRNYGYTF; CDR3nt: TGTGCCAGCAGTTATCGCAGGAACTATGGCTACACCTTC
abundance: .; d_gene: .; j_gene: TRBJ2-2; v_gene: TRBV12-3/TRBV12-4; CDR3aa: CASSLITGELFF; CDR3nt: TGTGCCAGCAGCCTTATCACCGGGGAGCTGTTTTTT
abundance: .; d_gene: .; j_gene: TRBJ1-1; v_gene: TRBV7-9; CDR3aa: CASRGPWVNTEAFF; CDR3nt: TGTGCCAGCAGGGGCCCATGGGTGAACACTGAAGCTTTCTTT
abundance: .; d_gene: .; j_gene: TRBJ2-7; v_gene: TRBV6-6; CDR3aa: CASSYSQRITSYEQYF; CDR3nt: TGTGCCAGCAGTTACTCTCAGCGGATCACATCCTACGAGCAGTACTTC
abundance: .; d_gene: TRBD1; j_gene: TRBJ2-2; v_gene: TRBV13; CDR3aa: CASSWTGVHGTGELFF; CDR3nt: TGTGCCAGCAGCTGGACAGGGGTTCATGGCACCGGGGAGCTGTTTTTT
abundance: .; d_gene: TRBD2; j_gene: TRBJ2-7; v_gene: TRBV9; CDR3aa: CASSVTGTSVYEQYF; CDR3nt: TGTGCCAGCAGCGTTACTGGGACTAGCGTCTACGAGCAGTACTTC
abundance: .; d_gene: TRBD2; j_gene: TRBJ2-7; v_gene: TRBV5-6; CDR3aa: CASSVTLAALSYEQYF; CDR3nt: TGTGCCAGCAGCGTGACTCTAGCGGCCCTCTCCTACGAGCAGTACTTC
abundance: .; d_gene: TRBD2; j_gene: TRBJ2-7; v_gene: TRBV5-4; CDR3aa: CASSVSGASGSSIRRYEQYF; CDR3nt: TGTGCCAGCAGCGTCTCGGGTGCTAGCGGGAGTTCGATAAGACGCTACGAGCAGTACTTC
abundance: .; d_gene: TRBD2; j_gene: TRBJ2-1; v_gene: TRBV13; CDR3aa: CASSNRLAGGYNEQFF; CDR3nt: TGTGCCAGCAGCAATCGACTAGCGGGAGGCTACAATGAGCAGTTCTTC
abundance: few; d_gene: TRBD1; j_gene: TRBJ1-2; v_gene: TRBV7-8; CDR3aa: CASSRDRDYGYTF; CDR3nt: TGTGCCAGCAGCCGGGACAGAGACTATGGCTACACCTTC
abundance: .; d_gene: TRBD2; j_gene: TRBJ2-5; v_gene: TRBV27; CDR3aa: CASSKSPPSSGRNQYF; CDR3nt: TGTGCCAGCAGTAAATCCCCTCCTAGTAGCGGGAGGAACCAGTACTTC
abundance: .; d_gene: TRBD1; j_gene: TRBJ1-4; v_gene: TRBV6-6; CDR3aa: CASSAGTATNEKLFF; CDR3nt: TGTGCCAGCAGCGCCGGGACAGCAACTAATGAAAAACTGTTTTTT
abundance: .; d_gene: .; j_gene: TRBJ2-1; v_gene: TRBV6-5; CDR3aa: CASSEMGGTHNEQFF; CDR3nt: TGTGCCAGCAGCGAGATGGGGGGAACCCACAATGAGCAGTTCTTC
abundance: few; d_gene: .; j_gene: TRBJ2-6; v_gene: TRBV6-2/TRBV6-3; CDR3aa: CASSYSVVDFPPGANVLTF; CDR3nt: TGTGCCAGCAGTTACTCGGTGGTAGACTTCCCCCCTGGGGCCAACGTCCTGACTTTC
abundance: .; d_gene: TRBD2; j_gene: TRBJ2-1; v_gene: TRBV15; CDR3aa: CATSRSNSGSRDEQFF; CDR3nt: TGTGCCACCAGCAGATCGAATAGCGGGAGTAGGGATGAGCAGTTCTTC
abundance: .; d_gene: TRBD2; j_gene: TRBJ2-7; v_gene: TRBV5-1; CDR3aa: CASSLEGLAGAYSYEQYF; CDR3nt: TGCGCCAGCAGCTTGGAGGGACTAGCGGGAGCCTACTCCTACGAGCAGTACTTC
abundance: .; d_gene: .; j_gene: TRBJ1-2; v_gene: TRBV28; CDR3aa: CASSEVRSYGYTF; CDR3nt: TGTGCCAGCAGTGAGGTTAGGAGCTATGGCTACACCTTC
abundance: .; d_gene: .; j_gene: TRBJ2-3; v_gene: TRBV28; CDR3aa: CASRPLFSQRSTDTQYF; CDR3nt: TGTGCCAGCAGACCCCTTTTCTCGCAGCGGAGCACAGATACGCAGTATTTT
abundance: once; d_gene: TRBD2; j_gene: TRBJ2-1; v_gene: TRBV9; CDR3aa: CASSPSLAGGPVNEQFF; CDR3nt: TGTGCCAGCAGCCCTTCCCTAGCGGGAGGGCCAGTGAATGAGCAGTTCTTC
abundance: .; d_gene: .; j_gene: TRBJ2-7; v_gene: TRBV7-9; CDR3aa: CASSSGGVKLYEQYF; CDR3nt: TGTGCCAGCAGTTCCGGAGGAGTGAAACTCTACGAGCAGTACTTC
abundance: .; d_gene: .; j_gene: TRBJ2-7; v_gene: TRBV4-3; CDR3aa: CASSQGVGQGFIEQYF; CDR3nt: TGCGCCAGCAGCCAAGGGGTGGGGCAGGGGTTTATCGAGCAGTACTTC
abundance: once; d_gene: TRBD1; j_gene: TRBJ2-1; v_gene: TRBV11-3; CDR3aa: CASSPGTGYNEQFF; CDR3nt: TGTGCCAGCAGCCCGGGGACAGGGTACAATGAGCAGTTCTTC
abundance: once; d_gene: .; j_gene: TRBJ2-7; v_gene: TRBV7-9; CDR3aa: CASSLGGGHSYEQYF; CDR3nt: TGTGCCAGCAGCTTAGGTGGCGGCCACTCCTACGAGCAGTACTTC
abundance: .; d_gene: TRBD1; j_gene: TRBJ1-3; v_gene: TRBV29-1; CDR3aa: CSVEDPTGGDGNTIYF; CDR3nt: TGCAGCGTTGAAGACCCGACAGGGGGCGATGGAAACACCATATATTTT
abundance: .; d_gene: TRBD2; j_gene: TRBJ2-2; v_gene: TRBV6-5; CDR3aa: CASSGRAATGELFF; CDR3nt: TGTGCCAGTAGCGGGAGGGCGGCCACCGGGGAGCTGTTTTTT
abundance: .; d_gene: TRBD2; j_gene: TRBJ2-1; v_gene: TRBV19; CDR3aa: CASSIASGLASSYNEQFF; CDR3nt: TGTGCCAGTAGTATCGCTAGCGGGTTGGCCAGCTCCTACAATGAGCAGTTCTTC
abundance: few; d_gene: .; j_gene: TRBJ1-1; v_gene: TRBV6-6; CDR3aa: CASTPRAGDTEAFF; CDR3nt: TGTGCCAGCACCCCGAGGGCAGGGGATACTGAAGCTTTCTTT
abundance: .; d_gene: TRBD1; j_gene: TRBJ1-2; v_gene: TRBV27; CDR3aa: CASSVNRGNYGYTF; CDR3nt: TGTGCCAGCAGTGTAAACAGGGGGAACTATGGCTACACCTTC
abundance: few; d_gene: .; j_gene: TRBJ1-2; v_gene: TRBV5-4; CDR3aa: CASSAPPGSTGHTNYGYTF; CDR3nt: TGTGCCAGCAGCGCACCACCGGGGTCTACAGGGCACACTAACTATGGCTACACCTTC
abundance: once; d_gene: TRBD1; j_gene: TRBJ2-1; v_gene: TRBV5-4; CDR3aa: CASSLAGQDFF; CDR3nt: TGTGCCAGCAGCCTCGCGGGACAGGATTTCTTC
abundance: .; d_gene: .; j_gene: TRBJ2-3; v_gene: TRBV29-1; CDR3aa: CSVERVVADTQYF; CDR3nt: TGCAGCGTTGAACGTGTTGTGGCTGATACGCAGTATTTT
abundance: .; d_gene: .; j_gene: TRBJ1-2; v_gene: TRBV27; CDR3aa: CASRSQGQRYGYTF; CDR3nt: TGTGCCAGCAGGAGTCAGGGGCAGCGATATGGCTACACCTTC
abundance: once; d_gene: .; j_gene: TRBJ2-4; v_gene: TRBV5-5; CDR3aa: CASSLVRRDVAKNIQYF; CDR3nt: TGTGCCAGCAGCTTGGTTCGGCGGGACGTAGCCAAAAACATTCAGTACTTC
abundance: .; d_gene: .; j_gene: TRBJ2-2; v_gene: TRBV5-4; CDR3aa: CASRANTGELFF; CDR3nt: TGTGCCAGCAGAGCAAACACCGGGGAGCTGTTTTTT
abundance: .; d_gene: TRBD1; j_gene: TRBJ2-5; v_gene: TRBV11-2; CDR3aa: CASTDRGRGETQYF; CDR3nt: TGTGCCAGCACAGACAGGGGGCGTGGGGAGACCCAGTACTTC
abundance: .; d_gene: .; j_gene: TRBJ1-1; v_gene: TRBV19; CDR3aa: CASSPGRGGTEAFF; CDR3nt: TGTGCCAGTAGCCCGGGGCGCGGGGGCACTGAAGCTTTCTTT
abundance: .; d_gene: TRBD1; j_gene: TRBJ1-3; v_gene: TRBV2; CDR3aa: CASRTGSSGNTIYF; CDR3nt: TGTGCCAGCAGGACAGGGAGCTCTGGAAACACCATATATTTT
abundance: .; d_gene: TRBD2; j_gene: TRBJ2-1; v_gene: TRBV2; CDR3aa: CASSELLTSGSNEQFF; CDR3nt: TGTGCCAGCAGTGAATTATTGACTAGCGGGAGTAATGAGCAGTTCTTC
abundance: .; d_gene: .; j_gene: TRBJ2-1; v_gene: TRBV19; CDR3aa: CASSPDRRSYNEQFF; CDR3nt: TGTGCCAGTAGTCCTGACAGGAGATCCTACAATGAGCAGTTCTTC
abundance: .; d_gene: TRBD2; j_gene: TRBJ2-3; v_gene: TRBV6-4; CDR3aa: CASSPGLAGTDTQYF; CDR3nt: TGTGCCAGCAGCCCCGGACTAGCGGGAACAGATACGCAGTATTTT
abundance: .; d_gene: TRBD2; j_gene: TRBJ2-7; v_gene: TRBV3-1/TRBV3-2; CDR3aa: CASSQARGAGDSYEQYF; CDR3nt: TGTGCCAGCAGCCAAGCAAGAGGAGCGGGGGATTCCTACGAGCAGTACTTC
abundance: .; d_gene: TRBD1; j_gene: TRBJ2-7; v_gene: TRBV9; CDR3aa: CASSVRTGAGYEQYF; CDR3nt: TGTGCCAGCAGCGTCCGGACAGGGGCTGGCTACGAGCAGTACTTC
abundance: .; d_gene: TRBD2; j_gene: TRBJ2-7; v_gene: TRBV7-2; CDR3aa: CASSLAGALAGDYEQYF; CDR3nt: TGTGCCAGCAGCTTGGCGGGGGCCCTAGCGGGGGATTACGAGCAGTACTTC
abundance: .; d_gene: .; j_gene: TRBJ1-5; v_gene: TRBV4-3; CDR3aa: CASSLGVNQPQHF; CDR3nt: TGCGCCAGCAGCCTGGGAGTCAATCAGCCCCAGCATTTT
abundance: .; d_gene: .; j_gene: TRBJ1-2; v_gene: TRBV29-1; CDR3aa: CSANQASSIYGYTF; CDR3nt: TGCAGCGCGAATCAGGCCTCGAGTATCTATGGCTACACCTTC
abundance: once; d_gene: .; j_gene: TRBJ2-5; v_gene: TRBV9; CDR3aa: CASSVAGQVIQTQYF; CDR3nt: TGTGCCAGCAGCGTAGCCGGTCAGGTCATACAGACCCAGTACTTC
abundance: .; d_gene: TRBD2; j_gene: TRBJ2-7; v_gene: TRBV19; CDR3aa: CASSPGASGSYEQYF; CDR3nt: TGTGCCAGTAGCCCCGGGGCTAGCGGGAGCTACGAGCAGTACTTC